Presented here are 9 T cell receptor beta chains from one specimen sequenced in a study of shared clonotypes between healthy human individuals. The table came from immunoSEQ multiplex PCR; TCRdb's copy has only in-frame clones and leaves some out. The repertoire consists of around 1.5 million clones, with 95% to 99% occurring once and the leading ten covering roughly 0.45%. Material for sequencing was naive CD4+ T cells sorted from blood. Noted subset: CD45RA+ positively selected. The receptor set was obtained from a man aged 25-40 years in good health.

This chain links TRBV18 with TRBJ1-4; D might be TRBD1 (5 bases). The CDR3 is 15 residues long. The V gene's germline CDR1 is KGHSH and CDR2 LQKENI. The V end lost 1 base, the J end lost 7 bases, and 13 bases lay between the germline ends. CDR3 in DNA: TGTGCCAGCTCACCACGGGGGGGAACTGGTGAAAAACTGTTTTTT. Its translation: CASSPRGGTGEKLFF.

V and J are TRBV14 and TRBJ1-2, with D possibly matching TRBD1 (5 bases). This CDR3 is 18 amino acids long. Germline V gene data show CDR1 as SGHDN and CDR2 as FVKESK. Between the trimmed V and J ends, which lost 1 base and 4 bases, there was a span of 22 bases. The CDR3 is CASSQVSYRDPFSYGYTF. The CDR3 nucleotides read TGTGCCAGCAGCCAAGTGTCCTACCGGGACCCTTTCAGCTATGGCTACACCTTC.

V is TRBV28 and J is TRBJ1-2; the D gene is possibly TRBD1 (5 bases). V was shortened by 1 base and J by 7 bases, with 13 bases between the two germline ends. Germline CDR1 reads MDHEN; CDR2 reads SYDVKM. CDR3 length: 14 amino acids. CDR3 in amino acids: CASSLSGGTIGYTF. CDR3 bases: TGTGCCAGCAGTTTATCCGGGGGAACCATTGGCTACACCTTC.

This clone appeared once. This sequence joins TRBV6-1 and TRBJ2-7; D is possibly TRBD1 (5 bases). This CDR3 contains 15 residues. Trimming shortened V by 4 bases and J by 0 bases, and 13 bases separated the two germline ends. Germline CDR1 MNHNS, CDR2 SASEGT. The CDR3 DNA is TGTGCCAGCAGTGGGGGCTTGACGGTCTCCTACGAGCAGTACTTC. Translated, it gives CASSGGLTVSYEQYF.

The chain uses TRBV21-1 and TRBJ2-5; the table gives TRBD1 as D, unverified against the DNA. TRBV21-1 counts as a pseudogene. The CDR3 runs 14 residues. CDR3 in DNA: TGTGCCAGCAGTTCCGGGACAGGGCAAGAGACCCAGTACTTC. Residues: CASSSGTGQETQYF.

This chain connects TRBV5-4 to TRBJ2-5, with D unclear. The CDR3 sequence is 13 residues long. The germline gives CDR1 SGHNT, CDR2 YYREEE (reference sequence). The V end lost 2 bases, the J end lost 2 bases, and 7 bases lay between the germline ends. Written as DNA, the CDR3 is TGTGCCAGCAGCTTCCCACCACAAGAGACCCAGTACTTC. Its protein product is CASSFPPQETQYF.

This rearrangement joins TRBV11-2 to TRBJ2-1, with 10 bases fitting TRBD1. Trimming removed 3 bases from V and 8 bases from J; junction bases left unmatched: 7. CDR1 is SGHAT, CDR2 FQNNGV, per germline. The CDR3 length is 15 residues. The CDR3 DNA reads TGTGCCAGCAGCTTCGACAGGGGGCTCGGCGATGAGCAGTTCTTC. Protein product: CASSFDRGLGDEQFF.

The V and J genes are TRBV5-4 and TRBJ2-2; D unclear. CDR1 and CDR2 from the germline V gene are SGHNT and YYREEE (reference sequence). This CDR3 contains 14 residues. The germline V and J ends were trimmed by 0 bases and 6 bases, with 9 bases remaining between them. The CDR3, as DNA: TGTGCCAGCAGCTTGGGGATAGTCGCCGGGGAGCTGTTTTTT. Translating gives CASSLGIVAGELFF.

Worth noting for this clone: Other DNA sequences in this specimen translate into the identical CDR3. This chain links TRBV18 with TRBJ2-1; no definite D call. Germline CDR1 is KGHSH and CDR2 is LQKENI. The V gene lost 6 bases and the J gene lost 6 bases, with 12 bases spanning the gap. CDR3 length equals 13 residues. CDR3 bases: TGTGCCAGCTCTCCTAGTGGCGGCAATGAGCAGTTCTTC. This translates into CASSPSGGNEQFF.